Following are 9 T cell receptor beta chains from one sample sequenced in a study of radiation and T cells in renal cell carcinoma (dated by TCRdb to the early 2020s). The time point tag for this specimen amounts to: blood 4 weeks post-SBRT, at nephrectomy. Per the publication, the treatment or condition label means: 15 Gy SBRT to primary tumor, nephrectomy 4 weeks later. The library was generated by the immunoSEQ multiplex PCR assay. Sourced from immuneACCESS, this table was stored by TCRdb with only in-frame sequences that have V and J called. A share of the clones is absent; for the studies checked, an unresolved V gene accounts for under half, and the remainder has no known explanation. Within this sample are around 170,000 clones, with 88% of them counted one time only. The ten top clones hold roughly 12% of the sample. This material consisted of blood, taken from a patient whose treatment included radiotherapy and nephrectomy. These receptor sequences come from a woman in her 50s with renal cell carcinoma.

The rearrangement uses TRBV10-3 and TRBJ2-3; D gene uncertain. V lost 3 bases and J lost 5, with 6 bases in between. Germline CDR1 ENHRY, CDR2 SYGVKD. The CDR3 covers 12 residues. The CDR3 is CAISDIGDTQYF. The CDR3 DNA is TGTGCCATCAGTGACATCGGAGATACGCAGTATTTT.

The chain links TRBV11-2 to TRBJ2-1; TRBD2 agrees at 12 bases. There are 17 residues in the CDR3. Germline V gene data show CDR1 as SGHAT and CDR2 as FQNNGV. Trimming took 4 bases from V and 2 from J; bases not matched to a gene: 6. In nucleotides, the CDR3 is TGTGCCAGCAGCTATTCTAGCGGGGGGGCGACCTACAATGAGCAGTTCTTC. Translating it yields CASSYSSGGATYNEQFF.

The chain uses TRBV5-1 and TRBJ2-1; TRBD2 matches at 11 bases. The V gene's germline CDR1 is SGHRS and CDR2 YFSETQ. The CDR3 contains 18 residues. Trimming took 0 bases from V and 2 from J; bases not matched to a gene: 7. The CDR3 loop is CASSLDPSGGLTYNEQFF. CDR3 in DNA: TGCGCCAGCAGCTTGGATCCTAGCGGGGGGTTGACCTACAATGAGCAGTTCTTC.

This clone has a single count. The rearrangement joins TRBV18 to TRBJ2-1; 8 bases line up with TRBD1. Germline V lookup: CDR1 KGHSH, CDR2 LQKENI. This CDR3 is 15 amino acids long. Trimming at V came to 4 bases and at J to 7 bases, leaving 9 bases not matched to a gene. CDR3 sequence: CASSLAGGPSNEQFF. CDR3 in DNA: TGTGCCAGCTCACTTGCAGGGGGCCCATCTAATGAGCAGTTCTTC.

This clone came up once. This chain links TRBV7-9 with TRBJ2-7; 8 bases align to TRBD1. CDR1 and CDR2 from the germline V gene are SEHNR and FQNEAQ (reference sequence). J gave up 3 bases and V 5 bases, and 9 bases lay outside the gene matches. The CDR3 is made up of 15 amino acids. CDR3 sequence (DNA): TGTGCCAGCAGCCTTGGCGGGACAGGAGACTACGAGCAGTACTTC. Amino acid sequence: CASSLGGTGDYEQYF. The full variable domain, rest sourced from reference TRBV7-9 and TRBJ2-7, is DTGVSQNPRHKITKRGQNVTFRCDPISEHNRLYWYRQTLGQGPEFLTYFQNEAQLEKSRLLSDRFSAERPKGSFSTLEIQRTEQGDSAMYLCASSLGGTGDYEQYFGPGTRLTVT.

The chain combines TRBV25-1 with TRBJ2-5; possible D gene TRBD1, 6 bases. The end of the DNA is better explained by TRBJ2-7, so the J call may be wrong. This CDR3 comprises 17 residues. Germline V gene data show CDR1 as MGHDK and CDR2 as SYGVNS. The CDR3 DNA is TGTGCCAGCAGTGAACCCCGTCCCGGGACACGAGCCTACGAGCAGTACTTC. Its protein is CASSEPRPGTRAYEQYF.

In its sample, this clone was seen a few times. This chain connects TRBV5-1 to TRBJ1-5; possible D gene TRBD1, 5 bases. The germline gives CDR1 SGHRS, CDR2 YFSETQ. CDR3 length: 13 residues. Trimming stripped 5 bases from V and 2 bases from J, with 8 bases between. The CDR3 here is CASSWGGNQPQHF. The DNA for the CDR3 is TGCGCCAGCAGTTGGGGGGGCAATCAGCCCCAGCATTTT.

The chain recombines TRBV2 with TRBJ1-5, with D tentatively TRBD1 (6 bases). The CDR3 sequence is 16 residues long. Trimming took 4 bases from V and 1 from J, leaving 14 bases between them. Germline V gene sequence: CDR1 SNHLY, CDR2 FYNNEI. The CDR3 DNA reads TGTGCCAGCAGTGTTATAAGGGGGGCAAGCAATCAGCCCCAGCATTTT. Translation gives CASSVIRGASNQPQHF. Combining the CDR3 with reference TRBV2 and TRBJ1-5 gives the whole variable domain EPEVTQTPSHQVTQMGQEVILRCVPISNHLYFYWYRQILGQKVEFLVSFYNNEISEKSEIFDDQFSVERPDGSNFTLKIRSTKLEDSAMYFCASSVIRGASNQPQHFGDGTRLSIL.

J is TRBJ2-7 and V is TRBV6-6; 11 bases fit TRBD1. CDR1 and CDR2 (germline): MNHNY, SVGAGI (reference sequence). This CDR3 contains 14 residues. J gave up 3 bases and V 6 bases, and 4 bases lay outside the gene matches. CDR3 region: CASSRGTGGYEQYF. In nucleotides, the CDR3 is TGTGCCAGCAGCCGCGGGACAGGGGGCTACGAGCAGTACTTC.